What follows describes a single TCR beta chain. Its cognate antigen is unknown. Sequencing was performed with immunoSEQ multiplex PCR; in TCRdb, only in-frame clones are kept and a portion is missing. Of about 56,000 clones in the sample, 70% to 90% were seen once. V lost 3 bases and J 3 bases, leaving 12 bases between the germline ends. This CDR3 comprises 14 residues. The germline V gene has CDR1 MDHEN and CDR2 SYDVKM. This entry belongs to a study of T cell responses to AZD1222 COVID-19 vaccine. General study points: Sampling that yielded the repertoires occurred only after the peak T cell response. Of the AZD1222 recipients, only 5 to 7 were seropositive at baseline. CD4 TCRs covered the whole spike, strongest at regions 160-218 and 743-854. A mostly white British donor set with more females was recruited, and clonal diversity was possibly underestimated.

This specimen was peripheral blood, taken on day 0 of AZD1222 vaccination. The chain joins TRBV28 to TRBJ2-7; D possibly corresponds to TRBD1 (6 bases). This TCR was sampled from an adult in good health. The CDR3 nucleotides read TGTGCCAGCAGTTTTGTGACAGGCGGCTACGAGCAGTACTTC. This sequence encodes CASSFVTGGYEQYF. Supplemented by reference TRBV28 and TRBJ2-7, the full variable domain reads DVKVTQSSRYLVKRTGEKVFLECVQDMDHENMFWYRQDPGLGLRLIYFSYDVKMKEKGDIPEGYSVSREKKERFSLILESASTNQTSMYLCASSFVTGGYEQYFGPGTRLTVT.